This is a list of T cell receptor beta chains from one sample in a study of T cells after posttransplantation cyclophosphamide. The method was immunoSEQ multiplex PCR; TCRdb's version includes in-frame clones alone and lacks a portion of them. This sample comprises tens of thousands of clones, none seen once only. The specimen was PBMCs. These receptors were collected from a man aged 25 to 40 in good health and a related stem cell transplant donor. CDR3s include the opening cysteine and the closing phenylalanine or tryptophan. D genes are given only for firm matches. Rows give clone size only sometimes, using once, few, many, or a class for an expanded clone.

abundance | d_gene | j_gene | v_gene | CDR3aa | CDR3nt
few | - | TRBJ1-5 | TRBV12-3/TRBV12-4 | CASSLRGDGSNQPQHF | TGTGCCAGCAGTTTAAGGGGTGATGGAAGCAATCAGCCCCAGCATTTT
many | TRBD2 | TRBJ2-3 | TRBV2 | CASSDRAGGKQQQYF | TGTGCCAGCAGTGATAGAGCGGGGGGAAAGCAGCAGCAGTATTTT
many | - | TRBJ1-5 | TRBV5-6 | CASSQSGDQPQHF | TGTGCCAGCAGCCAGTCGGGGGATCAGCCCCAGCATTTT
- | TRBD2 | TRBJ2-5 | TRBV2 | CASSELASGKTQYF | TGTGCCAGCAGTGAATTAGCTAGCGGAAAGACCCAGTACTTC
many | - | TRBJ2-7 | TRBV28 | CASSPYGRSSYEQYF | TGTGCCAGCAGTCCCTATGGCAGGAGCTCCTACGAGCAGTACTTC
many | TRBD1 | TRBJ2-1 | TRBV24-1 | CAASGTGNEQFF | TGTGCCGCCTCCGGGACAGGGAATGAGCAGTTCTTC
many | - | TRBJ2-7 | TRBV5-1 | CASSLVVGGEQYF | TGCGCCAGCAGCTTGGTCGTGGGGGGCGAGCAGTACTTC
many | - | TRBJ2-1 | TRBV11-2 | CASSLDNRAGEQFF | TGTGCCAGCAGCTTAGATAATAGGGCGGGGGAGCAGTTCTTC
many | - | TRBJ1-1 | TRBV13 | CASSVEVKNTEAFF | TGTGCCAGCAGCGTCGAGGTCAAGAACACTGAAGCTTTCTTT
many | - | TRBJ1-1 | TRBV18 | CASSPLEGDTEAFF | TGTGCCAGCTCACCACTCGAGGGGGACACTGAAGCTTTCTTT
many | - | TRBJ2-7 | TRBV5-1 | CASSLVTLAGPPISYEQYF | TGCGCCAGCAGCTTGGTGACGCTCGCGGGCCCCCCTATCTCCTACGAGCAGTACTTC
few | TRBD2 | TRBJ2-3 | TRBV5-1 | CASRSTSGGGDTQYF | TGCGCCAGCAGGTCTACTAGCGGGGGGGGAGATACGCAGTATTTT
- | - | TRBJ2-5 | TRBV5-1 | CASSLVGAVQETQYF | TGCGCCAGCAGCTTGGTAGGGGCAGTGCAAGAGACCCAGTACTTC
many | - | TRBJ2-1 | TRBV5-1 | CASSSLRDNEQFF | TGCGCCAGCAGCTCTCTCCGGGACAATGAGCAGTTCTTC
few | - | TRBJ2-3 | TRBV7-2 | CASSLGGFTDTQYF | TGTGCCAGCAGCTTAGGAGGCTTCACAGATACGCAGTATTTT
many | - | TRBJ1-2 | TRBV6-6 | CASRQTLTNYGYTF | TGTGCCAGCCGACAGACGCTAACCAACTATGGCTACACCTTC
many | TRBD2 | TRBJ2-3 | TRBV9 | CASSVAGGALTQYF | TGTGCCAGCAGCGTGGCGGGGGGAGCCTTGACGCAGTATTTT
many | - | TRBJ1-6 | TRBV5-4 | CASSPGGGASKSPLHF | TGTGCCAGCAGCCCCGGCGGGGGGGCATCTAAATCACCCCTCCACTTT
many | TRBD1 | TRBJ1-2 | TRBV6-2/TRBV6-3 | CASSYWAGGEDGYTF | TGTGCCAGCAGTTACTGGGCAGGGGGCGAAGATGGCTACACCTTC
- | - | TRBJ2-3 | TRBV5-1 | CASSLGRTDTQYF | TGCGCCAGCAGCTTAGGGCGCACAGATACGCAGTATTTT
- | - | TRBJ1-1 | TRBV9 | CASSVATELNTEAFF | TGTGCCAGCAGCGTAGCCACTGAACTGAACACTGAAGCTTTCTTT
many | - | TRBJ2-3 | TRBV5-4 | CASSQLRGAKDTQYF | TGTGCCAGCAGCCAACTACGGGGGGCAAAAGATACGCAGTATTTT
few | - | TRBJ2-7 | TRBV27 | CASSPRRVWSYEQYF | TGTGCCAGCAGCCCAAGGAGGGTTTGGTCCTACGAGCAGTACTTC
many | - | TRBJ1-6 | TRBV6-6 | CASSLGGGNSPLHF | TGTGCCAGCAGCCTAGGGGGAGGGAATTCACCCCTCCACTTT
many | TRBD1 | TRBJ1-5 | TRBV7-2 | CASSLDRGRQPQHF | TGTGCCAGCAGCCTCGACAGGGGGCGGCAGCCCCAGCATTTT
many | - | TRBJ1-5 | TRBV4-1 | CASSQDTGSNQPQHF | TGCGCCAGCAGCCAAGATACAGGTAGCAATCAGCCCCAGCATTTT
many | TRBD1 | TRBJ1-3 | TRBV12-3/TRBV12-4 | CASSTGTGGSGNTIYF | TGTGCCAGCAGCACCGGGACAGGGGGGTCTGGAAACACCATATATTTT
many | - | TRBJ2-7 | TRBV28 | CASSFNLLPSYEQYF | TGTGCCAGCAGTTTTAACCTACTCCCTTCCTACGAGCAGTACTTC
many | TRBD1 | TRBJ2-7 | TRBV5-1 | CASSVGTVTYEQYF | TGCGCCAGCAGCGTCGGGACAGTTACCTACGAGCAGTACTTC
many | TRBD1 | TRBJ2-7 | TRBV27 | CASSSTDRAEQYF | TGTGCCAGCAGTTCTACGGACAGGGCGGAGCAGTACTTC
few | TRBD2 | TRBJ2-3 | TRBV9 | CASSVGLPSGGYTSTDTQYF | TGTGCCAGCAGCGTAGGACTCCCTAGCGGGGGTTACACTAGCACAGATACGCAGTATTTT
many | - | TRBJ1-1 | TRBV2 | CASRPGGGNTEAFF | TGTGCCAGCAGGCCCGGGGGGGGGAACACTGAAGCTTTCTTT
many | - | TRBJ1-1 | TRBV9 | CASSVTDMNTEAFF | TGTGCCAGCAGCGTGACAGACATGAACACTGAAGCTTTCTTT
many | TRBD2 | TRBJ2-5 | TRBV2 | CASSGTSGGQETQYF | TGTGCCAGCAGTGGGACTAGCGGGGGGCAAGAGACCCAGTACTTC
many | TRBD1 | TRBJ1-2 | TRBV6-1 | CASSEIGTGGAYGYTF | TGTGCCAGCAGTGAAATTGGAACAGGGGGCGCTTATGGCTACACCTTC
many | TRBD1 | TRBJ1-1 | TRBV7-6 | CASTLGTGGPVESAFF | TGTGCCAGCACCCTAGGGACAGGGGGCCCCGTGGAATCAGCTTTCTTT
many | TRBD1 | TRBJ1-6 | TRBV10-2 | CASIGQDYNSPLHF | TGCGCCAGCATTGGACAGGACTATAATTCACCCCTCCACTTT
many | - | TRBJ2-1 | TRBV11-2 | CASSSQGFSYNEQFF | TGTGCCAGCAGCTCCCAGGGGTTTTCCTACAATGAGCAGTTCTTC
many | - | TRBJ2-1 | TRBV13 | CASSSTKHGEQFF | TGTGCCAGCAGTTCCACAAAACATGGTGAGCAGTTCTTC
many | TRBD2 | TRBJ2-1 | TRBV25-1 | CASSLTALAGALSYNEQFF | TGTGCCAGCAGCTTGACGGCACTAGCGGGGGCCCTCTCCTACAATGAGCAGTTCTTC
many | TRBD1 | TRBJ2-2 | TRBV11-2 | CASSLQGDTGELFF | TGTGCCAGCAGCTTACAGGGGGACACCGGGGAGCTGTTTTTT
many | TRBD1 | TRBJ1-1 | TRBV5-1 | CASSLAGQGITEAFF | TGCGCCAGCAGCTTGGCGGGACAGGGGATCACTGAAGCTTTCTTT
many | TRBD1 | TRBJ1-4 | TRBV7-2 | CASSLQGAGTNEKLFF | TGTGCCAGCAGCCTTCAGGGGGCAGGGACTAATGAAAAACTGTTTTTT
many | - | TRBJ1-4 | TRBV7-9 | CASSSGSKLFF | TGTGCCAGCAGCTCCGGTTCTAAACTGTTTTTT
few | - | TRBJ1-2 | TRBV6-5 | CASSRQANYGYTF | TGTGCCAGCAGCCGACAAGCCAACTATGGCTACACCTTC
many | - | TRBJ1-1 | TRBV6-1 | CASSEAVSGTEAFF | TGTGCCAGCAGTGAGGCGGTCTCGGGCACTGAAGCTTTCTTT
- | TRBD2 | TRBJ2-5 | TRBV7-6 | CASSQKAGGYEETQYF | TGTGCCAGCAGCCAAAAGGCGGGGGGATATGAAGAGACCCAGTACTTC
many | - | TRBJ1-2 | TRBV7-2 | CASNDAGGITF | TGTGCCAGCAACGATGCGGGTGGTATCACCTTC
many | - | TRBJ2-5 | TRBV5-1 | CASSLRQKETQYF | TGCGCCAGCAGCTTGAGACAGAAAGAGACCCAGTACTTC
many | TRBD1 | TRBJ2-3 | TRBV5-5 | CASSLTGGRTDTQYF | TGTGCCAGCAGCCTTACAGGGGGGAGGACAGATACGCAGTATTTT
- | - | TRBJ2-2 | TRBV12-3/TRBV12-4 | CASSPQGRFTGELFF | TGTGCCAGCAGTCCCCAGGGGCGATTCACCGGGGAGCTGTTTTTT
many | TRBD1 | TRBJ2-3 | TRBV5-1 | CASSLEQGAFSDTQYF | TGCGCCAGCAGCTTGGAACAGGGGGCGTTCTCAGATACGCAGTATTTT
many | - | TRBJ2-4 | TRBV7-2 | CASSLEAVKNIQYF | TGTGCCAGCAGCTTAGAGGCGGTCAAAAACATTCAGTACTTC
- | - | TRBJ2-1 | TRBV7-8 | CASSPRQEYNEQFF | TGTGCCAGCAGCCCTAGACAGGAATACAATGAGCAGTTCTTC
few | TRBD1 | TRBJ2-5 | TRBV7-8 | CASSSRMTGIRETQYF | TGTGCCAGCAGCTCCCGAATGACAGGGATAAGGGAGACCCAGTACTTC